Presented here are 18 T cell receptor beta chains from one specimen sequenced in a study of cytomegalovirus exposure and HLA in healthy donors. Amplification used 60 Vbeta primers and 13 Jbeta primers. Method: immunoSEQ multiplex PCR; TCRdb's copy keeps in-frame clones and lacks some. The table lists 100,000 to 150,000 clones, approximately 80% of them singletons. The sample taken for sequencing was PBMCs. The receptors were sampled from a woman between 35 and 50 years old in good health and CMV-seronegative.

The CDR3 is CASRPTGAATDTQYF. The CDR3 nucleotides are TGTGCCAGTCGACCTACTGGGGCAGCCACAGATACGCAGTATTTT. The rearrangement joins TRBV27 to TRBJ2-3, with D tentatively TRBD1 (5 bases). Trimming pared 9 bases from V and 2 bases from J, leaving 18 bases between. Looked up from germline, CDR1 is MNHEY and CDR2 is SMNVEV (reference sequence). The CDR3 spans 15 residues.

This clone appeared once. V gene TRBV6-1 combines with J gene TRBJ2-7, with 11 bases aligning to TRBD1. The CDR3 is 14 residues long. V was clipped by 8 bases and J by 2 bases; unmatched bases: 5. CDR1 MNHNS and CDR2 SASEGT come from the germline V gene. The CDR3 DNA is TGTGCCAGCTCGGGACAGGGGGGCCCCTACGAGCAGTACTTC. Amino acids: CASSGQGGPYEQYF.

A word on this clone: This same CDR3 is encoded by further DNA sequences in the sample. CDR3 protein: CASSLAPGGDYEQYF. CDR3 DNA sequence: TGTGCCAGCAGCTTAGCCCCCGGGGGAGACTACGAGCAGTACTTC. The rearrangement joins TRBV11-2 to TRBJ2-7; TRBD2 might be the D (6 bases). With 1 base removed from V and 3 bases from J, the gap between germline ends came to 13 bases. Germline values: CDR1 SGHAT, CDR2 FQNNGV. This CDR3 spans 15 amino acids.

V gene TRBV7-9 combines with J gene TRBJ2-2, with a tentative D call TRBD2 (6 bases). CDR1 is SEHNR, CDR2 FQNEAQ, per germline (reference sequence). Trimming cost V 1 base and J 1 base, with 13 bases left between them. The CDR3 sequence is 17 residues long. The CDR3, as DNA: TGTGCCAGCAGCTTAGTTGTCGCGGGAATGAACACCGGGGAGCTGTTTTTT. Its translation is CASSLVVAGMNTGELFF.

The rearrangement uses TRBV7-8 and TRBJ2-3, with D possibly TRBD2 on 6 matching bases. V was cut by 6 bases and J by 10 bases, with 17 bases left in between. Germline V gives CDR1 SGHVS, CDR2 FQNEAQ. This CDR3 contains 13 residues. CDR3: CASSVPGWGAQYF. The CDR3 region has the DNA TGTGCCAGCAGTGTACCCGGGTGGGGGGCGCAGTATTTT.

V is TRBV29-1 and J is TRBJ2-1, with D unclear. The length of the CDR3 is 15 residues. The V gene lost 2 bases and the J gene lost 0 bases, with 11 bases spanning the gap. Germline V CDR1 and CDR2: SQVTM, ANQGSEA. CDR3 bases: TGCAGCGTTGAAAAGACTGCGTTCTCCTACAATGAGCAGTTCTTC. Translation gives CSVEKTAFSYNEQFF.

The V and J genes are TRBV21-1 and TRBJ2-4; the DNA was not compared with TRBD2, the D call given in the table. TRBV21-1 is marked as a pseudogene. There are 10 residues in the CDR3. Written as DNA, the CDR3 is TGTGCCAGCAGCAAAGGAGGTCTTTACTTC. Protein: CASSKGGLYF.

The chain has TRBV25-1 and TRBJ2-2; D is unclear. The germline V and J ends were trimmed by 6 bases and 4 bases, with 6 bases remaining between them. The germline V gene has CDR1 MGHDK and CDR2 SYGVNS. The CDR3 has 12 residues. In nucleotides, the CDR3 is TGTGCCAGCAGACATTCCACCGGGGAGCTGTTTTTT. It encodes CASRHSTGELFF. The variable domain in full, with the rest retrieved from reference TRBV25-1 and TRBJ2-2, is EADIYQTPRYLVIGTGKKITLECSQTMGHDKMYWYQQDPGMELHLIHYSYGVNSTEKGDLSSESTVSRIRTEHFPLTLESARPSHTSQYLCASRHSTGELFFGEGSRLTVL.

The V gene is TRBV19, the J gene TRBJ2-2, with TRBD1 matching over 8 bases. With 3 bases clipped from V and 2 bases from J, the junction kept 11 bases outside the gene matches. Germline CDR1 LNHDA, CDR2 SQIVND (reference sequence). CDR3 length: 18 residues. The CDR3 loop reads CASSIVPGGLINTGELFF. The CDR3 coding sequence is TGTGCCAGTAGTATCGTCCCAGGGGGCTTAATTAACACCGGGGAGCTGTTTTTT.

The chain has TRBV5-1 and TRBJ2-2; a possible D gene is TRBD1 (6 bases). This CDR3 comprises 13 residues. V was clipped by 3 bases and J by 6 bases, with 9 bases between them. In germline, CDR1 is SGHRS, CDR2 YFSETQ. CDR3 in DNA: TGCGCCAGCAGCTCAGGGGTGGCCGGGGAGCTGTTTTTT. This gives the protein CASSSGVAGELFF.

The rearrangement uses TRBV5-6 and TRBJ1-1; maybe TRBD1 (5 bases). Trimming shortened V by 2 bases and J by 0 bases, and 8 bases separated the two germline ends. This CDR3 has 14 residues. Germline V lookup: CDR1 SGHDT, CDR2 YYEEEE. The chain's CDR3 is CASSFRELNTEAFF. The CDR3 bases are TGTGCCAGCAGCTTCAGGGAACTGAACACTGAAGCTTTCTTT.

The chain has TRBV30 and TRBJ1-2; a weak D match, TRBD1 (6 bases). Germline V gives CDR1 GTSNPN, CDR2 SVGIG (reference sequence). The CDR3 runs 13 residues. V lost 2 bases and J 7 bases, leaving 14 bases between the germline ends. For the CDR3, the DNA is TGTGCCTGGAGTCCCCCAGGGGTTCCTGGCTACACCTTC. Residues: CAWSPPGVPGYTF.

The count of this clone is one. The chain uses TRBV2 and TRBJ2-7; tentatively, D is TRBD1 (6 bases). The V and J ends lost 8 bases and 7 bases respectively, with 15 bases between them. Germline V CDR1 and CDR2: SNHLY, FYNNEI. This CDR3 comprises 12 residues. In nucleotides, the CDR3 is TGTGCCAGCCGGTCAGGGGCTTGGGAGCAGTACTTC. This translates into CASRSGAWEQYF.

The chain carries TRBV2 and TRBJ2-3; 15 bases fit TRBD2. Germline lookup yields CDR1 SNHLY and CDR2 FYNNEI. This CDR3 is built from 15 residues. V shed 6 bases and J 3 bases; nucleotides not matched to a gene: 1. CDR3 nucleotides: TGTGCCAGCAGAGGACTAGCGGGAGGGACAGATACGCAGTATTTT. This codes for CASRGLAGGTDTQYF.

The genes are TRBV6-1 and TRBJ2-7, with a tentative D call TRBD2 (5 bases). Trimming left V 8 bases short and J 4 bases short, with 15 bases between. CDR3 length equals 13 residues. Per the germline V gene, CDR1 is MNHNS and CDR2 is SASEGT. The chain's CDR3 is CASDETGNYEQYF. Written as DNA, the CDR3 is TGTGCCAGCGATGAAACGGGGAATTACGAGCAGTACTTC.

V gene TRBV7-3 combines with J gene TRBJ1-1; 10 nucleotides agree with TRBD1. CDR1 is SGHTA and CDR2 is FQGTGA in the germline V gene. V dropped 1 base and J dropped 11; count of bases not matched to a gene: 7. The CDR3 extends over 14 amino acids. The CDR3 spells CASSLIGTGEDAFF. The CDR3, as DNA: TGTGCCAGCAGCTTAATCGGGACAGGGGAGGACGCTTTCTTT.

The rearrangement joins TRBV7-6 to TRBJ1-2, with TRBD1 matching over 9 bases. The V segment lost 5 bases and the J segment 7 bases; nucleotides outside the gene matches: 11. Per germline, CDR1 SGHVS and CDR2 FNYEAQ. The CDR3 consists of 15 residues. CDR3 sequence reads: CASSPARTGEGGYTF. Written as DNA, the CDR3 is TGTGCCAGCAGCCCCGCCCGGACAGGGGAGGGTGGCTACACCTTC.

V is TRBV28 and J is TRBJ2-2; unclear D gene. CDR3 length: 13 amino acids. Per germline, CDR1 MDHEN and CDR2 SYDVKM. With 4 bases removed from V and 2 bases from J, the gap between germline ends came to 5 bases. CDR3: CASSSINTGELFF. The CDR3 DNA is TGTGCCAGCAGTTCTATAAACACCGGGGAGCTGTTTTTT.